This T cell receptor beta chain was observed in a study of neurological immune-mediated disorders. Time point noted: longitudinal time-point 1 (baseline). 2 million PBMCs stored at -80 C were the source of the unsorted libraries. Trimming stripped 4 bases from V and 4 bases from J, with 8 bases between. CDR3 size: 13 residues. The germline gives CDR1 KGHSH, CDR2 LQKENI. The cDNA was synthesized by 5'RACE incorporating 10-nucleotide random UMIs. From the 5' RACE reads, TCRdb called clonotypes with MiXCR, one entry per CDR3 protein. This sample has about 71,000 distinct CDR3 sequences; 10% occur once, and the top ten carry more than 9%.

This chain uses TRBV18 with TRBJ1-5; D is ambiguous. Material for sequencing was PBMCs. The sequence came from a young man in good health. CDR3 nucleotides: TGTGCCAGCTCACAGGCAGCGAATCAGCCCCAGCATTTT. As protein: CASSQAANQPQHF.